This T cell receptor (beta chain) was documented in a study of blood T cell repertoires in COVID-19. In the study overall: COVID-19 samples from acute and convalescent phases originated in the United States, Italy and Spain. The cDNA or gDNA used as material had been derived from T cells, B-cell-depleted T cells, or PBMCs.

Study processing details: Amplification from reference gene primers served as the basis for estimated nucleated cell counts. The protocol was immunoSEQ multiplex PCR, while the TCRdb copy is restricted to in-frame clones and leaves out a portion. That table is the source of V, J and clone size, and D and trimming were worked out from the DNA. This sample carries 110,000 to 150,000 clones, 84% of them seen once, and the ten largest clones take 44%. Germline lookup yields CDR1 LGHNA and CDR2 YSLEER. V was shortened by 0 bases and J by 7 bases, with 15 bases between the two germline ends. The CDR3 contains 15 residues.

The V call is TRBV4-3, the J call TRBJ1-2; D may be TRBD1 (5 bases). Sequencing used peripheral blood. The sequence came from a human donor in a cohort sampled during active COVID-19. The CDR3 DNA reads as TGCGCCAGCAGCCAAGATTACGGGGGTCAGGCTGGCTACACCTTC. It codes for CASSQDYGGQAGYTF.